Below, 32 T cell receptor beta chains from the same sample are listed, as sequenced in a study of blood T cell repertoires in COVID-19. The table came from immunoSEQ multiplex PCR; TCRdb's copy has only in-frame clones and leaves some out. Of 110,000 or so clones listed, about nine tenths were seen once; the top ten hold over 4%. The sample comprised peripheral blood. The source is a woman aged 45 to 65 with acute or convalescent COVID-19.

The chain employs TRBV20-1 and TRBJ1-1; D unclear. Germline values: CDR1 DFQATT, CDR2 SNEGSKA (reference sequence). The CDR3 is made up of 11 amino acids. Trimming shortened V by 6 bases and J by 1 base, and 6 bases separated the two germline ends. The CDR3 region has the DNA TGCAGTGCCCATTGGAACACTGAAGCTTTCTTT. Its protein is CSAHWNTEAFF.

This chain links TRBV30 with TRBJ2-7; D call uncertain. V lost 3 bases and J lost 2, with 5 bases in between. CDR3 size: 11 residues. Germline V lookup: CDR1 GTSNPN, CDR2 SVGIG (reference sequence). CDR3 sequence reads: CAWSITYEQYF. DNA for the CDR3: TGTGCCTGGAGCATCACCTACGAGCAGTACTTC.

This clone was seen a few times. The rearrangement joins TRBV5-1 to TRBJ2-1; 10 bases are shared with TRBD2. V lost 0 bases, J lost 10 bases, and 10 bases stayed unmatched. The CDR3 covers 16 residues. Looked up from germline, CDR1 is SGHRS and CDR2 is YFSETQ. The CDR3 reads CASSLAPLAGTSEQFF. The CDR3 region has the DNA TGCGCCAGCAGCTTGGCCCCACTAGCGGGGACGTCCGAGCAGTTCTTC.

V usage is TRBV18 and J usage is TRBJ1-6, with D maybe TRBD1 (5 bases). Germline lookup yields CDR1 KGHSH and CDR2 LQKENI. The CDR3 covers 14 residues. V was cut by 2 bases and J by 7 bases, with 9 bases left in between. DNA for the CDR3: TGTGCCAGCTCACCAAGGACACTGAATTCACCCCTCCACTTT. Translated: CASSPRTLNSPLHF.

J is TRBJ2-1 and V is TRBV29-1; D might be TRBD2 (5 bases). V was clipped by 2 bases and J by 3 bases, with 14 bases between them. CDR1 is SQVTM, CDR2 ANQGSEA, per germline. There are 15 residues in the CDR3. The CDR3 DNA reads as TGCAGCGTTGAAAACAGTGAGGGTTTCTACAATGAGCAGTTCTTC. Amino acids: CSVENSEGFYNEQFF.

This clone was observed a handful of times. This chain connects TRBV14 to TRBJ1-6, with 7 bases matching TRBD1. V shed 1 base and J 10 bases; nucleotides not matched to a gene: 10. Looked up from germline, CDR1 is SGHDN and CDR2 is FVKESK. The CDR3 runs 16 residues. CDR3 coding DNA: TGTGCCAGCAGCCAAGGTTCCAGGGGGTTAGGATCACCCCTCCACTTT. Translating it yields CASSQGSRGLGSPLHF.

This chain joins TRBV4-3 and TRBJ2-1, with D possibly being TRBD2 (5 bases). CDR3 length equals 18 residues. V lost 3 bases and J 6 bases, leaving 24 bases between the germline ends. Germline CDR1 and CDR2: LGHNA and YSLEER. The CDR3 loop is CASSHSPPDSENSNEQFF. CDR3 DNA: TGCGCCAGCAGCCATAGTCCCCCGGACTCCGAGAACTCCAATGAGCAGTTCTTC.

This sequence joins TRBV6-5 and TRBJ2-1; D call uncertain. Germline lookup yields CDR1 MNHEY and CDR2 SVGAGI. CDR3 length: 13 amino acids. V lost 5 bases and J lost 3, with 8 bases in between. The DNA of the CDR3 is TGTGCCAGCAGTATACAAGTCTACAATGAGCAGTTCTTC. Its translation is CASSIQVYNEQFF.

CDR3: CASSYSRREAEETQYF. The CDR3 DNA is TGTGCCAGCAGTTACTCGAGGCGGGAGGCCGAAGAGACCCAGTACTTC. J is TRBJ2-5 and V is TRBV6-6; TRBD2 agrees at 8 bases. V trimming: 0 bases; J trimming: 3 bases; junction bases outside the gene matches: 6. CDR1 is MNHNY, CDR2 SVGAGI, per germline (reference sequence). The CDR3 totals 16 residues.

The chain has TRBV25-1 and TRBJ1-1, with D possibly matching TRBD1 (6 bases). This CDR3 is 13 amino acids long. CDR1 is MGHDK, CDR2 SYGVNS, per germline. The V and J ends lost 8 bases and 0 bases respectively, with 10 bases between them. CDR3 DNA sequence: TGTGCCAGCGGAACAGGGTTGAACACTGAAGCTTTCTTT. It specifies CASGTGLNTEAFF.

The rearrangement joins TRBV7-9 to TRBJ2-2, with 7 positions matching TRBD1. This CDR3 is 14 amino acids long. V was clipped by 6 bases and J by 3 bases; unmatched bases: 4. Germline V CDR1 and CDR2: SEHNR, FQNEAQ (reference sequence). This chain's CDR3 is CASRRGGDTGELFF. For the CDR3, the DNA is TGTGCCAGCAGACGAGGGGGCGACACCGGGGAGCTGTTTTTT. The full variable domain, completed using reference TRBV7-9 and TRBJ2-2, is DTGVSQNPRHKITKRGQNVTFRCDPISEHNRLYWYRQTLGQGPEFLTYFQNEAQLEKSRLLSDRFSAERPKGSFSTLEIQRTEQGDSAMYLCASRRGGDTGELFFGEGSRLTVL.

This rearrangement joins TRBV28 to TRBJ1-6, with 8 bases fitting TRBD1. There are 14 residues in the CDR3. V shed 6 bases and J 14 bases; nucleotides not matched to a gene: 12. CDR1 MDHEN and CDR2 SYDVKM come from the germline V gene. In nucleotides, the CDR3 is TGTGCCAGCAGCACGGTCGAACAGGGGGGAGCCCTCCACTTT. It encodes CASSTVEQGGALHF. Using reference TRBV28 and TRBJ1-6 for the parts outside the CDR3, the full variable domain is DVKVTQSSRYLVKRTGEKVFLECVQDMDHENMFWYRQDPGLGLRLIYFSYDVKMKEKGDIPEGYSVSREKKERFSLILESASTNQTSMYLCASSTVEQGGALHFGNGTRLTVT.

The chain carries TRBV3-1 (or the pseudogene TRBV3-2) and TRBJ1-2; possible D gene TRBD1, 6 bases. CDR3 length: 14 amino acids. Germline V gene lookup returns CDR1 LGHDT and CDR2 YNNKEL (reference sequence). V lost 4 bases, J lost 6 bases, and 15 bases lay in between. The CDR3 nucleotides read TGTGCCAGCAGCCCTCAGACAGGTTGGGATGGCTACACCTTC. It encodes CASSPQTGWDGYTF.

V gene TRBV14 combines with J gene TRBJ1-6, with a weak D call TRBD1 (6 bases). V was trimmed by 4 bases and J by 9 bases, leaving 13 bases between them. The CDR3 sequence is 14 residues long. Germline loops: CDR1 SGHDN, CDR2 FVKESK. The CDR3 sequence: CASSPGTPFSPLHF. The CDR3 region has the DNA TGTGCCAGCAGCCCCGGGACACCTTTTTCACCCCTCCACTTT.

This rearrangement joins TRBV28 to TRBJ2-3; 10 nucleotides line up with TRBD2. This CDR3 comprises 17 residues. CDR1 MDHEN and CDR2 SYDVKM come from the germline V gene. V lost 3 bases, J lost 3 bases, and 9 bases stayed unmatched. CDR3 sequence reads: CASSFPASGSLTDTQYF. The CDR3 DNA reads as TGTGCCAGCAGTTTCCCCGCTAGCGGGAGCCTTACAGATACGCAGTATTTT.

The chain employs TRBV7-9 and TRBJ2-1; 7 bases agree with TRBD1. CDR1 and CDR2 from the germline V gene are SEHNR and FQNEAQ (reference sequence). The junction had 6 bases not matched to a gene; V was cut back by 5 bases and J by 2 bases. The CDR3 totals 15 residues. In DNA, the CDR3 is TGTGCCAGCAGCCAGGGGGTGGCGGCCTACAATGAGCAGTTCTTC. It specifies CASSQGVAAYNEQFF.

The J gene is TRBJ2-3, the V gene TRBV4-2; 7 bases agree with TRBD1. Germline loops: CDR1 LGHNA, CDR2 YNFKEQ. The CDR3 runs to 15 residues. J lost 2 bases, V lost 1 base, and 3 bases had no gene match. CDR3 nucleotides: TGTGCCAGCAGCCAAGCGGGACAGCCCACAGATACGCAGTATTTT. Amino acids: CASSQAGQPTDTQYF.

This rearrangement joins TRBV6-1 to TRBJ1-2; D uncertain. This CDR3 has 13 residues. Germline V lookup: CDR1 MNHNS, CDR2 SASEGT. The V gene lost 2 bases and the J gene lost 4 bases, with 8 bases spanning the gap. CDR3 in DNA: TGTGCCAGCAGTGAAAACAGCCCCTATGGCTACACCTTC. Protein sequence: CASSENSPYGYTF.

J is TRBJ2-7 and V is TRBV9; 7 bases match TRBD1. The CDR3 extends over 14 amino acids. The ends lost 4 bases at V and 4 bases at J; junction bases unmatched: 8. Germline assignment: CDR1 SGDLS and CDR2 YYNGEE. This CDR3 reads CASSPPGTVYEQYF. CDR3 nucleotide sequence: TGTGCCAGCAGCCCCCCAGGGACAGTTTACGAGCAGTACTTC. The whole variable domain, remainder taken from reference TRBV9 and TRBJ2-7, is DSGVTQTPKHLITATGQRVTLRCSPRSGDLSVYWYQQSLDQGLQFLIQYYNGEERAKGNILERFSAQQFPDLHSELNLSSLELGDSALYFCASSPPGTVYEQYFGPGTRLTVT.

V is TRBV14 and J is TRBJ2-7; perhaps TRBD2 as D (5 bases). Germline-derived CDR1 and CDR2 are SGHDN and FVKESK. The CDR3 is 11 residues long. The V end lost 5 bases, the J end lost 6 bases, and 8 bases lay between the germline ends. DNA of the CDR3: TGTGCCAGCAGCGGTGGGAGCGAGCAGTACTTC. Encoded protein: CASSGGSEQYF.

The J gene is TRBJ1-2, the V gene TRBV5-8; D remains unclear. Germline V gives CDR1 SGHTS, CDR2 YDEGEE. V gave up 0 bases and J gave up 3 bases, with 12 bases separating them. The CDR3 is 15 amino acids. CDR3 region: CASSLERRPDYGYTF. The CDR3 DNA is TGTGCCAGCAGCTTGGAGAGGAGACCGGACTATGGCTACACCTTC.

The gene calls are TRBV2 and TRBJ1-2, with 12 nucleotides matching TRBD1. The CDR3 extends over 15 amino acids. Germline loops: CDR1 SNHLY, CDR2 FYNNEI. With V trimmed by 6 bases and J by 6 bases, 8 bases remained unmatched. In DNA form, the CDR3 reads TGTGCCAGCAGCCTTGGGACAGGGGGCTTCGATGGCTACACCTTC. This translates into CASSLGTGGFDGYTF.

This clone was observed a handful of times. CDR3 DNA: TGTGCCAGCAGCTTAGGTGGAGATCCCTACAATGAGCAGTTCTTC. It specifies CASSLGGDPYNEQFF. The J gene is TRBJ2-1, the V gene TRBV7-6; no clear D. The CDR3 has 15 amino acids. Germline CDR1 SGHVS, CDR2 FNYEAQ. Trimming left V 1 base short and J 2 bases short, with 9 bases between.

The V and J genes are TRBV11-3 and TRBJ1-3; D is ambiguous. The CDR3 covers 15 residues. Trimming took off 3 bases at V and 0 bases at J, with 9 bases between the two ends. From germline, CDR1 is SGHNT and CDR2 YENEEA. The CDR3 DNA is TGTGCCAGCAGCTTGGGTACTACCTCTGGAAACACCATATATTTT. It translates to CASSLGTTSGNTIYF.

The chain has TRBV29-1 and TRBJ2-6; D possibly corresponds to TRBD1 (5 bases). V was trimmed by 6 bases and J by 0 bases, leaving 12 bases between them. The V gene's germline CDR1 is SQVTM and CDR2 ANQGSEA. CDR3 size: 15 residues. CDR3 region: CSVPTGSSGANVLTF. For the CDR3, the DNA is TGCAGCGTCCCTACAGGCTCCTCTGGGGCCAACGTCCTGACTTTC.

V and J are TRBV19 and TRBJ2-7; 12 bases align to TRBD1. The CDR3 length is 15 residues. The junction had 5 bases not matched to a gene; V was cut back by 2 bases and J by 6 bases. Germline assignment: CDR1 LNHDA and CDR2 SQIVND (reference sequence). CDR3 sequence: CASSITGTGGGEQYF. For the CDR3, the DNA is TGTGCCAGTAGTATAACTGGGACAGGGGGCGGCGAGCAGTACTTC.

The chain employs TRBV10-3 and TRBJ1-6; D unresolved. The CDR3 is made up of 18 amino acids. Germline CDR1 ENHRY, CDR2 SYGVKD. V lost 6 bases, J lost 0 bases, and 18 bases lay in between. The CDR3 sequence: CAIRRVSLRSSYNSPLHF. In DNA, the CDR3 is TGTGCCATCAGACGGGTAAGCCTAAGATCCTCCTATAATTCACCCCTCCACTTT.

The chain combines TRBV19 with TRBJ1-4; D ambiguous. The germline CDR1 and CDR2 sequences are LNHDA and SQIVND (reference sequence). The CDR3 has 11 residues. V gave up 3 bases and J gave up 8 bases, with 4 bases separating them. CDR3 sequence reads: CASSIREKLFF. CDR3 nucleotides: TGTGCCAGTAGTATTCGGGAAAAACTGTTTTTT.

The chain employs TRBV9 and TRBJ1-3; TRBD1 aligns across 10 bases. The CDR3 is made up of 15 amino acids. Germline-derived CDR1 and CDR2 are SGDLS and YYNGEE. J was trimmed by 4 bases and V by 4 bases; bases with no gene match: 5. This CDR3 reads CASSRDRGLGNTIYF. CDR3 bases: TGTGCCAGCAGCCGTGACAGGGGGCTAGGAAACACCATATATTTT.

The chain combines TRBV28 with TRBJ1-1; D not certain. The CDR3 runs 12 residues. V was trimmed by 4 bases and J by 1 base, leaving 4 bases between them. Germline-derived CDR1 and CDR2 are MDHEN and SYDVKM. CDR3 sequence: CASSSSNTEAFF. The CDR3 nucleotides are TGTGCCAGCAGTTCCTCGAACACTGAAGCTTTCTTT.

The chain is built from TRBV4-3 and TRBJ2-1, with 8 bases that match TRBD2. Germline V gene sequence: CDR1 LGHNA, CDR2 YSLEER. CDR3 length: 16 residues. J gave up 4 bases and V 5 bases, and 10 bases lay outside the gene matches. The CDR3 loop reads CASSYDREGKYNEQFF. Written as DNA, the CDR3 is TGCGCCAGCAGCTACGACCGGGAGGGAAAATACAATGAGCAGTTCTTC.

This chain connects TRBV9 to TRBJ1-5; no clear D. V was shortened by 4 bases and J by 9 bases, with 14 bases between the two germline ends. CDR1 is SGDLS and CDR2 is YYNGEE in the germline V gene. The CDR3 is made up of 13 amino acids. CDR3 in DNA: TGTGCCAGCAGCCCTCGGCCAGGTCGGCCCCAGCATTTT. Protein: CASSPRPGRPQHF.